The 32 T cell receptor beta chains given below trace back to one sample, sequenced in a study of shared clonotypes between healthy human individuals. The table came from immunoSEQ multiplex PCR; TCRdb's copy has only in-frame clones and leaves some out. The sample has 330,000 or so clones, roughly 70% seen once; the top ten hold 9% to 12%. Sequenced material: memory CD4+ T cells sorted from blood. Subset here: CD45RA-negative fraction. Receptor source: a man aged 30 to 39 in good health.

The rearrangement uses TRBV27 and TRBJ1-2; perhaps TRBD1 as D (6 bases). Germline assignment: CDR1 MNHEY and CDR2 SMNVEV (reference sequence). The V and J ends lost 6 bases and 12 bases respectively, with 26 bases between them. The CDR3 runs to 15 residues. CDR3 DNA sequence: TGTGCCAGCAGCCCTACAGGGAGGCGGGGACAAGGCCACACCTTC. Its protein is CASSPTGRRGQGHTF.

The chain couples TRBV5-1 to TRBJ2-5; TRBD2 is a possible D gene (6 bases). The CDR3 is made up of 13 amino acids. Looked up from germline, CDR1 is SGHRS and CDR2 is YFSETQ. V was trimmed by 2 bases and J by 9 bases, leaving 14 bases between them. This CDR3 is CASSFSGGVAQYF. CDR3 nucleotides: TGCGCCAGCAGCTTCTCTGGAGGGGTGGCCCAGTACTTC.

The chain uses TRBV19 and TRBJ2-1; a weak D match, TRBD2 (5 bases). Germline-derived CDR1 and CDR2 are LNHDA and SQIVND (reference sequence). This CDR3 is built from 14 residues. Trimming removed 3 bases from V and 6 bases from J, with 12 bases in between. The CDR3, as DNA: TGTGCCAGTAGTATTTCGGGATTGCCCAATGAGCAGTTCTTC. Amino acids: CASSISGLPNEQFF.

The chain couples TRBV4-3 to TRBJ1-4; TRBD1 matches 7 bases. The CDR3 contains 15 residues. Germline V CDR1 and CDR2: LGHNA, YSLEER. V lost 4 bases to trimming and J lost 4 bases; unmatched junction nucleotides: 6. CDR3: CASSLLTGFNEKLFF. CDR3 sequence (DNA): TGCGCCAGCAGCCTCCTGACAGGGTTTAATGAAAAACTGTTTTTT.

V and J are TRBV5-1 and TRBJ2-5; D might be TRBD2 (6 bases). Per the germline V gene, CDR1 is SGHRS and CDR2 is YFSETQ. CDR3 length: 18 amino acids. The V end was cut by 4 bases, the J end by 3 bases, with 25 bases between. In nucleotides, the CDR3 is TGCGCCAGCAGCCAGGGAGGCGGGACTTTCCCACTGGAAGAGACCCAGTACTTC. This codes for CASSQGGGTFPLEETQYF.

This chain connects TRBV9 to TRBJ1-4; TRBD1 aligns across 10 bases. CDR3 length: 15 amino acids. Germline-derived CDR1 and CDR2 are SGDLS and YYNGEE. V trimming: 3 bases; J trimming: 7 bases; junction bases outside the gene matches: 6. CDR3: CASSGLGQGSEKLFF. CDR3 nucleotides: TGTGCCAGCAGCGGATTGGGACAGGGGAGTGAAAAACTGTTTTTT.

Note on this clone: Other DNA sequences in this sample translate to the same CDR3. The chain uses TRBV5-4 and TRBJ2-2; D is unclear. V lost 1 base and J 2 bases, leaving 12 bases between the germline ends. Germline CDR1 and CDR2: SGHNT and YYREEE (reference sequence). The CDR3 extends over 16 amino acids. CDR3 sequence (DNA): TGTGCCAGCAGCTTGATTGCCGGGCTCAACACCGGGGAGCTGTTTTTT. Amino acids: CASSLIAGLNTGELFF.

The V gene is TRBV27, the J gene TRBJ2-7; 9 bases line up with TRBD2. Germline V gives CDR1 MNHEY, CDR2 SMNVEV (reference sequence). Trimming cost V 2 bases and J 2 bases; bases outside gene matches: 4. The CDR3 spans 15 residues. DNA of the CDR3: TGTGCCAGCAGTTTAAGCGGGAGGCAACCCTACGAGCAGTACTTC. Translation gives CASSLSGRQPYEQYF.

This chain links TRBV19 with TRBJ2-1; D uncertain. The CDR3 has 16 residues. The V and J ends lost 3 bases and 0 bases respectively, with 12 bases between them. From germline, CDR1 is LNHDA and CDR2 SQIVND (reference sequence). The CDR3 loop is CASSIYRQSSYNEQFF. The DNA for the CDR3 is TGTGCCAGTAGTATCTATCGGCAAAGCTCCTACAATGAGCAGTTCTTC.

The chain links TRBV6-1 to TRBJ2-2; 9 bases fit TRBD1. The germline V gene encodes CDR1 MNHNS and CDR2 SASEGT. The CDR3 spans 15 residues. Trimming removed 5 bases from V and 5 bases from J; junction bases left unmatched: 6. The CDR3 protein is CASSRTGVKTGELFF. The CDR3 DNA reads TGTGCCAGCAGTCGGACAGGGGTAAAGACCGGGGAGCTGTTTTTT.

The V gene is TRBV28, the J gene TRBJ1-2, with 7 positions matching TRBD1. The CDR3 sequence is 12 residues long. Germline V gene lookup returns CDR1 MDHEN and CDR2 SYDVKM. CDR3 DNA sequence: TGTGCTACCGGGGCAGGGGGTGGAGGCTACACCTTC. Protein: CATGAGGGGYTF.

The chain links TRBV28 to TRBJ1-2; D gene ambiguous. The CDR3 is 14 residues long. CDR1 and CDR2 (germline): MDHEN, SYDVKM. V was pared by 2 bases and J by 5 bases, with 12 bases between. In nucleotides, the CDR3 is TGTGCCAGCAGTTTACTATTTGGGCAGTATGGCTACACCTTC. Its translation: CASSLLFGQYGYTF.

V and J are TRBV28 and TRBJ1-1; D is perhaps TRBD1 (5 bases). V was cut by 5 bases and J by 4 bases, with 14 bases left in between. This CDR3 is built from 14 residues. Germline V lookup: CDR1 MDHEN, CDR2 SYDVKM. CDR3 protein: CASSPPGWGTEAFF. Here the CDR3 DNA reads TGTGCCAGCAGTCCACCAGGGTGGGGCACTGAAGCTTTCTTT.

This clone was detected once. The rearrangement links TRBV7-2 to TRBJ2-5, with 8 bases lining up with TRBD2. V shed 5 bases, J shed 2 bases, and the junction held 7 bases outside the gene matches. Germline values: CDR1 SGHTA, CDR2 FQGNSA. This CDR3 contains 15 residues. CDR3 loop: CASSPTSGLQETQYF. In DNA, the CDR3 is TGTGCCAGCAGCCCAACTAGCGGCCTTCAAGAGACCCAGTACTTC.

The V gene is TRBV5-6, the J gene TRBJ2-1, with TRBD2 matching over 15 bases. V shed 9 bases, J shed 8 bases, and the junction held 3 bases outside the gene matches. This CDR3 contains 13 residues. The germline V gene encodes CDR1 SGHDT and CDR2 YYEEEE. The CDR3 nucleotides are TGTGCCACCTGGACTAGCGGGAGGGATGAGCAGTTCTTC. This codes for CATWTSGRDEQFF.

Many counts were recorded for this clone. The gene calls are TRBV5-1 and TRBJ2-2, with D possibly being TRBD2 (5 bases). Per germline, CDR1 SGHRS and CDR2 YFSETQ. V was shortened by 1 base and J by 6 bases, with 19 bases between the two germline ends. The CDR3 runs to 17 residues. The CDR3 DNA reads as TGCGCCAGCAGCTTGTCGGGCAGCTTACGAGGGTCCGGGGAGCTGTTTTTT. Its translation: CASSLSGSLRGSGELFF.

This chain links TRBV19 with TRBJ2-1, with D perhaps matching TRBD1 (5 bases). Germline V gene lookup returns CDR1 LNHDA and CDR2 SQIVND (reference sequence). The V and J ends lost 6 bases and 0 bases respectively, with 15 bases between them. This CDR3 is built from 16 residues. CDR3 sequence: CASSSTGQSSYNEQFF. The CDR3 DNA sequence: TGTGCCAGTAGCTCGACTGGACAAAGCTCCTACAATGAGCAGTTCTTC.

The table lists this clone with a few counts. The rearrangement links TRBV29-1 to TRBJ2-7, with D unresolved. Germline lookup yields CDR1 SQVTM and CDR2 ANQGSEA. This CDR3 is built from 12 residues. V was trimmed by 3 bases and J by 6 bases, leaving 12 bases between them. The CDR3 nucleotides are TGCAGCGTTGACGGATTGTCAGCCGAGCAGTACTTC. Protein: CSVDGLSAEQYF.

Details on this clone: A clone one base away is much larger, so this may be a read error. This sequence joins TRBV11-2 and TRBJ2-3; D gene uncertain. CDR3 length: 11 residues. From germline, CDR1 is SGHAT and CDR2 FQNNGV. V lost 5 bases and J 4 bases, leaving 4 bases between the germline ends. The chain's CDR3 is CASSPSDTQYF. DNA of the CDR3: TGTGCCAGCAGCCCCTCAGATACGCAGTATTTT.

This clone occurred once. This sequence joins TRBV7-8 and TRBJ2-1; TRBD2 matches 10 bases. Looked up from germline, CDR1 is SGHVS and CDR2 is FQNEAQ. The trim removed 5 bases at V and 2 bases at J, leaving 3 bases unmatched. The CDR3 has 15 amino acids. Here the CDR3 DNA reads TGTGCCAGCAGCCGAGGACTAGCGGCCTACAATGAGCAGTTCTTC. Its protein product is CASSRGLAAYNEQFF.

The V and J genes are TRBV6-6 and TRBJ2-2; no reliable D call. Germline-derived CDR1 and CDR2 are MNHNY and SVGAGI (reference sequence). The CDR3 runs 16 residues. Between the trimmed V and J ends, which lost 5 bases and 6 bases, there was a span of 19 bases. This chain's CDR3 is CASSTIVKFDSGELFF. In DNA form, the CDR3 reads TGTGCCAGCAGTACGATTGTGAAATTTGATTCCGGGGAGCTGTTTTTT.

This clone was seen only a few times. J is TRBJ2-7 and V is TRBV7-2; TRBD2 matches at 11 bases. Germline assignment: CDR1 SGHTA and CDR2 FQGNSA. Trimming at V came to 5 bases and at J to 0 bases, leaving 3 bases not matched to a gene. The CDR3 length is 15 residues. The CDR3 DNA is TGTGCCAGCAGCCGACTAGCGGGGAACTCCTACGAGCAGTACTTC. It specifies CASSRLAGNSYEQYF. The entire variable domain, with the rest obtained from reference TRBV7-2 and TRBJ2-7, is as follows: GAGVSQSPSNKVTEKGKDVELRCDPISGHTALYWYRQSLGQGLEFLIYFQGNSAPDKSGLPSDRFSAERTGGSVSTLTIQRTQQEDSAVYLCASSRLAGNSYEQYFGPGTRLTVT.

V usage is TRBV7-8 and J usage is TRBJ2-7, with D hard to call. The CDR3 runs to 16 residues. V lost 1 base to trimming and J lost 1 base, with 14 bases between them. Germline V lookup: CDR1 SGHVS, CDR2 FQNEAQ. The CDR3 spells CASSLEQVGPSYEQYF. CDR3 sequence (DNA): TGTGCCAGCAGCTTAGAGCAAGTTGGACCTTCCTACGAGCAGTACTTC.

This clone is a singleton in its sample. The CDR3 spells CASSSLLVEKLFF. The DNA of the CDR3 is TGTGCCAGCAGCTCCCTCTTAGTGGAAAAACTGTTTTTT. The chain employs TRBV7-9 and TRBJ1-4; D ambiguous. This CDR3 is built from 13 residues. The germline gives CDR1 SEHNR, CDR2 FQNEAQ (reference sequence). Deletions cut 4 bases from V and 8 bases from J, with 11 bases between.

This chain links TRBV5-1 with TRBJ2-7, with 9 nucleotides matching TRBD2. CDR1 SGHRS and CDR2 YFSETQ come from the germline V gene. The CDR3 is made up of 15 amino acids. The V gene end was trimmed by 7 bases and the J gene end by 6 bases; junction bases not matched to a gene: 14. CDR3 bases: TGCGCCAGCGGAGAAGGGACTAGCCCCCTCCTCGAGCAGTACTTC. Its translation: CASGEGTSPLLEQYF.

Details on this clone: Within the sample, other DNA sequences also encode this same CDR3. The V gene is TRBV9, the J gene TRBJ2-5, with D unresolved. Germline CDR1 reads SGDLS; CDR2 reads YYNGEE. This CDR3 has 13 amino acids. V was pared by 0 bases and J by 5 bases, with 8 bases between. The CDR3 DNA reads TGTGCCAGCAGCGTAGCCACTCTGGAGACCCAGTACTTC. As protein: CASSVATLETQYF.

The chain joins TRBV25-1 to TRBJ1-2, with a possible D match to TRBD1 (5 bases). The CDR3 sequence is 13 residues long. Trimming removed 7 bases from V and 8 bases from J, with 17 bases in between. Looked up from germline, CDR1 is MGHDK and CDR2 is SYGVNS. The CDR3 sequence is CASKAREDRGYTF. DNA of the CDR3: TGTGCCAGCAAGGCCAGGGAGGATAGGGGCTACACCTTC.

This clone was detected a few times. The rearrangement uses TRBV18 and TRBJ2-2, with a possible D match to TRBD1 (6 bases). Trimming cost V 5 bases and J 1 base, with 11 bases left between them. Germline V gene data show CDR1 as KGHSH and CDR2 as LQKENI. The CDR3 extends over 15 amino acids. In DNA, the CDR3 is TGTGCCAGCTCAACCTGGACAGTGAACACCGGGGAGCTGTTTTTT. Its translation is CASSTWTVNTGELFF. The whole variable domain, remainder taken from reference TRBV18 and TRBJ2-2, is NAGVMQNPRHLVRRRGQEARLRCSPMKGHSHVYWYRQLPEEGLKFMVYLQKENIIDESGMPKERFSAEFPKEGPSILRIQQVVRGDSAAYFCASSTWTVNTGELFFGEGSRLTVL.

The chain has TRBV5-4 and TRBJ2-1, with TRBD2 identical over 8 bases. With V trimmed by 3 bases and J by 10 bases, 6 bases remained unmatched. Per germline, CDR1 SGHNT and CDR2 YYREEE (reference sequence). The CDR3 spans 13 residues. CDR3 sequence (DNA): TGTGCCAGCAGCTCCGGACTAGCAGGGGAGCAGTTCTTC. Translating it yields CASSSGLAGEQFF.

The chain is built from TRBV13 and TRBJ2-2, with 7 bases fitting TRBD2. CDR1 is PRHDT and CDR2 is FYEKMQ in the germline V gene (reference sequence). The CDR3 is 16 residues long. Trimming at V came to 3 bases and at J to 4 bases, leaving 8 bases not matched to a gene. Here the CDR3 DNA reads TGTGCCAGCAGCTTTAAACTAGCGATGGGCACCGGGGAGCTGTTTTTT. Encoded protein: CASSFKLAMGTGELFF.

The genes are TRBV5-6 and TRBJ2-5; 11 positions match TRBD2. This CDR3 comprises 16 residues. The germline V gene encodes CDR1 SGHDT and CDR2 YYEEEE. The V and J ends lost 0 bases and 3 bases, in that order; junction bases with no gene match: 4. The CDR3 region is CASSLGLLAGEETQYF. The DNA for the CDR3 is TGTGCCAGCAGCTTGGGATTACTAGCGGGAGAAGAGACCCAGTACTTC. Combining the CDR3 with reference TRBV5-6 and TRBJ2-5 gives the whole variable domain DAGVTQSPTHLIKTRGQQVTLRCSPKSGHDTVSWYQQALGQGPQFIFQYYEEEERQRGNFPDRFSGHQFPNYSSELNVNALLLGDSALYLCASSLGLLAGEETQYFGPGTRLLVL.

V gene TRBV10-3 combines with J gene TRBJ2-1; 7 positions agree with TRBD1. Germline trimming cut 3 bases from V and 0 bases from J; bases unmatched to any gene: 5. CDR1 is ENHRY and CDR2 is SYGVKD in the germline V gene. CDR3 size: 16 residues. The CDR3 DNA is TGTGCCATCAGTGAAGCGGACAGGAGCTCCTACAATGAGCAGTTCTTC. Translated, it gives CAISEADRSSYNEQFF.